Shown below are 21 T cell receptor beta chains from a single sample sequenced in a study of cytomegalovirus exposure and HLA in healthy donors (dated by TCRdb to the late 2010s). The method behind the library was the immunoSEQ multiplex PCR assay. A mixture of 60 forward primers for TCR Vbeta segments and 13 reverse primers for TCR Jbeta segments was used in the multiplex PCR. TCRdb took this table from immuneACCESS and kept in-frame rearrangements with V and J called. Such tables lack part of the clones; where checked against another copy, unresolved V genes explain under half of the gap, and the rest is unexplained. This sample holds fewer than 200,000 clones; about 79% were observed only once. In total, the top ten clones hold less than 8% of the sample. Material for sequencing was PBMCs. The receptors stem from a man aged 40-49 years in good health and CMV-seropositive.

The table lists this clone with a few counts. The V and J genes are TRBV9 and TRBJ2-7, with D maybe TRBD2 (6 bases). V dropped 3 bases and J dropped 2 bases, with 12 bases sitting between them. The CDR3 has 14 residues. In germline, CDR1 is SGDLS, CDR2 YYNGEE. CDR3 sequence: CASSAGGSPYEQYF. The CDR3 DNA follows: TGTGCCAGCAGCGCCGGGGGATCACCCTACGAGCAGTACTTC. The full variable domain, completed using reference TRBV9 and TRBJ2-7, is DSGVTQTPKHLITATGQRVTLRCSPRSGDLSVYWYQQSLDQGLQFLIQYYNGEERAKGNILERFSAQQFPDLHSELNLSSLELGDSALYFCASSAGGSPYEQYFGPGTRLTVT.

V gene TRBV5-1 combines with J gene TRBJ2-3, with 9 bases lining up with TRBD2. J gave up 4 bases and V 7 bases, and 10 bases lay outside the gene matches. Germline assignment: CDR1 SGHRS and CDR2 YFSETQ. The length of the CDR3 is 15 residues. Here the CDR3 DNA reads TGCGCCAGCGGGGTTTCTAGCGGGATGGCAGATACGCAGTATTTT. Its protein is CASGVSSGMADTQYF.

The chain couples TRBV9 to TRBJ2-7, with 11 bases lining up with TRBD1. The germline V gene has CDR1 SGDLS and CDR2 YYNGEE. J lost 6 bases, V lost 0 bases, and 8 bases had no gene match. The CDR3 covers 16 residues. As DNA, the CDR3 is TGTGCCAGCAGCGTAGTGGGACAGGGGGGATTAGCCGAGCAGTACTTC. It translates to CASSVVGQGGLAEQYF.

This sequence joins TRBV5-8 and TRBJ1-1, with a weak D call TRBD1 (5 bases). Germline V gene sequence: CDR1 SGHTS, CDR2 YDEGEE. The CDR3 runs to 14 residues. V was clipped by 2 bases and J by 4 bases, with 12 bases between them. Here the CDR3 reads CASSFRGEGTEAFF. CDR3 DNA: TGTGCCAGCAGCTTTCGAGGGGAGGGCACTGAAGCTTTCTTT.

In this sample, this clone turned up once. This rearrangement joins TRBV18 to TRBJ2-5, with TRBD1 as a possible D gene (7 bases). Trimming left V 8 bases short and J 3 bases short, with 13 bases between. The germline CDR1 and CDR2 sequences are KGHSH and LQKENI. The CDR3 has 13 amino acids. The CDR3 sequence: CASTRGEEETQYF. The CDR3 DNA reads TGTGCCAGCACCAGGGGGGAGGAAGAGACCCAGTACTTC.

The V call is TRBV19, the J call TRBJ1-5, with D possibly matching TRBD1 (5 bases). CDR1 is LNHDA and CDR2 is SQIVND in the germline V gene (reference sequence). The CDR3 consists of 15 residues. Trimming pared 7 bases from V and 5 bases from J, leaving 18 bases between. The DNA for the CDR3 is TGTGCCAGTACCCCGGGGGGTGGGGCGGATCAGCCCCAGCATTTT. This translates into CASTPGGGADQPQHF.

The rearrangement uses TRBV14 and TRBJ2-5; the D gene is possibly TRBD2 (6 bases). The germline V and J ends were trimmed by 3 bases and 7 bases, with 9 bases remaining between them. Per the germline V gene, CDR1 is SGHDN and CDR2 is FVKESK. The CDR3 length is 12 residues. The DNA of the CDR3 is TGTGCCAGCAGCCAGAGGCGGGGGACCCAGTACTTC. Translating it yields CASSQRRGTQYF.

This chain uses TRBV10-3 with TRBJ1-3, with D unresolved. Germline V gene data show CDR1 as ENHRY and CDR2 as SYGVKD. The CDR3 extends over 13 amino acids. CDR3 bases: TGTGGGACGAGGGCCGTCTCTGGAAACACCATATATTTT. Translation gives CGTRAVSGNTIYF.

The rearrangement links TRBV6-1 to TRBJ2-2, with D hard to call. Germline V CDR1 and CDR2: MNHNS, SASEGT. CDR3 length: 16 amino acids. V was clipped by 4 bases and J by 0 bases, with 12 bases between them. Here the CDR3 reads CASSGYQFANTGELFF. CDR3 coding DNA: TGTGCCAGCAGTGGGTACCAGTTCGCGAACACCGGGGAGCTGTTTTTT.

The chain is built from TRBV6-6 and TRBJ2-3, with 8 bases aligning to TRBD2. V shed 6 bases, J shed 0 bases, and the junction held 2 bases outside the gene matches. The CDR3 contains 14 residues. Germline V gives CDR1 MNHNY, CDR2 SVGAGI (reference sequence). The CDR3 DNA follows: TGTGCCAGCAGCGAGCGGGAGAGCACAGATACGCAGTATTTT. This translates into CASSERESTDTQYF.

This sequence joins TRBV7-2 and TRBJ1-2; D perhaps matches TRBD1 (6 bases). The CDR3 totals 14 residues. Trimming removed 5 bases from V and 8 bases from J, with 18 bases in between. CDR1 SGHTA and CDR2 FQGNSA come from the germline V gene. The DNA for the CDR3 is TGTGCCAGCAGCCGCCCGGGGGGGGCGCAGGGCTACACCTTC. It yields the protein CASSRPGGAQGYTF.

The chain joins TRBV7-8 to TRBJ2-3, with D perhaps TRBD2 (6 bases). V dropped 3 bases and J dropped 3 bases, with 10 bases sitting between them. Germline V gene lookup returns CDR1 SGHVS and CDR2 FQNEAQ. This CDR3 region has 14 residues. CDR3 nucleotide sequence: TGTGCCAGCAGCTTCGACCGGGGGACAGATACGCAGTATTTT. Its translation is CASSFDRGTDTQYF. The variable domain in full, completed from reference TRBV7-8 and TRBJ2-3, reads GAGVSQSPRYKVAKRGQDVALRCDPISGHVSLFWYQQALGQGPEFLTYFQNEAQLDKSGLPSDRFFAERPEGSVSTLKIQRTQQEDSAVYLCASSFDRGTDTQYFGPGTRLTVL.

The chain employs TRBV5-1 and TRBJ2-3; D might be TRBD1 (5 bases). The CDR3 spans 15 residues. Trimming removed 0 bases at V and 5 bases at J, with 13 bases between. Germline V gene lookup returns CDR1 SGHRS and CDR2 YFSETQ. CDR3: CASSLARVVGDTQYF. DNA of the CDR3: TGCGCCAGCAGCTTGGCCAGGGTGGTCGGAGATACGCAGTATTTT.

V is TRBV7-9 and J is TRBJ2-5; D remains unclear. This CDR3 region has 13 residues. Germline CDR1 SEHNR, CDR2 FQNEAQ (reference sequence). Trimming took off 5 bases at V and 1 base at J, with 8 bases between the two ends. The CDR3 DNA reads as TGTGCCAGCAGCCCAACAGCCCAAGAGACCCAGTACTTC. Protein sequence: CASSPTAQETQYF.

The gene calls are TRBV15 and TRBJ2-3; 11 positions agree with TRBD2. The CDR3 length is 18 residues. Germline V gene sequence: CDR1 LNHNV, CDR2 YYDKDF (reference sequence). Trimming cost V 1 base and J 1 base; bases outside gene matches: 7. The CDR3 loop is CATSRGSSGRGGTDTQYF. The CDR3 DNA reads as TGTGCCACCAGCAGAGGGAGTAGCGGGAGGGGGGGCACAGATACGCAGTATTTT.

This chain joins TRBV5-1 and TRBJ1-2; D might be TRBD1 (5 bases). V dropped 0 bases and J dropped 8 bases, with 11 bases sitting between them. Germline-derived CDR1 and CDR2 are SGHRS and YFSETQ. This CDR3 spans 13 amino acids. CDR3 amino acids: CASSLARAEGYTF. CDR3 DNA: TGCGCCAGCAGCTTGGCCAGGGCAGAAGGCTACACCTTC.

In regard to this clone: Sequence at one end of the junction differs from germline and may be a read error. This chain links TRBV7-3 with TRBJ2-6; maybe TRBD1 (5 bases). There are 13 residues in the CDR3. Per the germline V gene, CDR1 is SGHTA and CDR2 is FQGTGA. Here the CDR3 reads CASRESGANGLTF. CDR3 bases: TGTGCCAGCAGGGAGTCTGGGGCCAACGGCCTGACTTTC.

V usage is TRBV7-2 and J usage is TRBJ2-3, with 7 positions matching TRBD2. Germline V CDR1 and CDR2: SGHTA, FQGNSA. This CDR3 comprises 16 residues. The ends lost 3 bases at V and 3 bases at J; junction bases unmatched: 9. CDR3 in DNA: TGTGCCAGCAGCTTTAAGGGAGGGAGTGGAACAGATACGCAGTATTTT. Encoded protein: CASSFKGGSGTDTQYF.

Written as DNA, the CDR3 is TGCGCCAGCAGCTACCTCAGGGGGCCTGGGGCCAACGTCCTGACTTTC. Its protein is CASSYLRGPGANVLTF. The chain joins TRBV5-1 to TRBJ2-6; TRBD1 matches at 8 bases. The CDR3 has 16 amino acids. V lost 3 bases, J lost 2 bases, and 4 bases stayed unmatched. Germline V gives CDR1 SGHRS, CDR2 YFSETQ.

This clone was recorded a few times. The chain joins TRBV9 to TRBJ2-4; maybe TRBD2 (7 bases). CDR3 length: 14 residues. V shed 3 bases and J shed 5 bases, with 12 bases lying between them. Germline V lookup: CDR1 SGDLS, CDR2 YYNGEE. Here the CDR3 DNA reads TGTGCCAGCAGCGCGGGAGGACAGCAAAACATTCAGTACTTC. It is translated as CASSAGGQQNIQYF.

This clone was picked up a small number of times. This chain connects TRBV19 to TRBJ1-1; 7 bases line up with TRBD1. This CDR3 is 14 amino acids long. Losses at the gene ends were 6 bases for V and 5 bases for J; bases not matched to a gene: 9. Germline V gene data show CDR1 as LNHDA and CDR2 as SQIVND (reference sequence). In DNA, the CDR3 is TGTGCCAGTAGCTATACAGGGGACGGAACTGAAGCTTTCTTT. This codes for CASSYTGDGTEAFF.